The 25 T cell receptor beta chains given below trace back to one sample, sequenced in a study of neurological immune-mediated disorders. TCRdb fed the 5' RACE reads into MiXCR, producing one record per CDR3 protein. The sample holds 25,000 to 30,000 distinct CDR3 sequences, around 3.4% seen once. The sequenced sample was PBMCs. Receptor source: a woman under 40 with multiple sclerosis.

This clonotype was counted many times. The rearrangement links TRBV6-4 to TRBJ2-7; the D is unclear. Germline V gene data show CDR1 as MRHNA and CDR2 as SNTAGT. The CDR3 spans 16 residues. V was shortened by 2 bases and J by 1 base, with 15 bases between the two germline ends. The CDR3 nucleotides are TGTGCCAGCAGTGACCGCGACATTGTACCTTCCTACGAGCAGTACTTC. Translating it yields CASSDRDIVPSYEQYF.

This clonotype was seen repeatedly, ten times or more. J is TRBJ1-2 and V is TRBV7-2; D unresolved. V shed 1 base and J shed 5 bases, with 5 bases lying between them. The CDR3 runs to 12 residues. Germline values: CDR1 SGHTA, CDR2 FQGNSA. CDR3 protein: CASSLGVYGYTF. DNA for the CDR3: TGTGCCAGCAGCTTAGGGGTTTATGGCTACACCTTC.

There are many counts of this clonotype. CDR3 loop: CASSLGTGGAQYF. CDR3 DNA: TGTGCCAGCAGTTTAGGGACAGGGGGCGCGCAGTACTTC. V usage is TRBV27 and J usage is TRBJ2-7, with 12 bases fitting TRBD1. Germline V gene lookup returns CDR1 MNHEY and CDR2 SMNVEV (reference sequence). The CDR3 contains 13 residues. V lost 2 bases to trimming and J lost 9 bases; unmatched junction nucleotides: 2.

This clonotype was recorded many times. The chain combines TRBV6-5 with TRBJ2-2, with 7 bases fitting TRBD1. CDR3 length: 14 amino acids. Germline V gene sequence: CDR1 MNHEY, CDR2 SVGAGI. After removal of 2 bases from V and 5 bases from J, the junction contained 2 bases not matched to a gene. The CDR3 is CASSYTGVTGELFF. In DNA form, the CDR3 reads TGTGCCAGCAGTTACACAGGGGTAACCGGGGAGCTGTTTTTT.

This clonotype showed up many times. The chain couples TRBV5-1 to TRBJ2-3; D is uncertain. The CDR3 has 12 amino acids. The V end lost 1 base, the J end lost 3 bases, and 3 bases lay between the germline ends. Per germline, CDR1 SGHRS and CDR2 YFSETQ. The CDR3: CASSLLTDTQYF. CDR3 sequence (DNA): TGCGCCAGCAGCTTGCTGACAGATACGCAGTATTTT.

At least ten counts were recorded for this clonotype. V and J are TRBV5-1 and TRBJ1-1; D ambiguous. Trimming stripped 0 bases from V and 0 bases from J, with 12 bases between. Germline V gives CDR1 SGHRS, CDR2 YFSETQ. The CDR3 consists of 16 residues. The chain's CDR3 is CASSLAIGSMNTEAFF. The DNA for the CDR3 is TGCGCCAGCAGCTTGGCCATAGGATCCATGAACACTGAAGCTTTCTTT.

In this sample, this clonotype turned up many times. The chain links TRBV7-2 to TRBJ2-3; no firm D call. Looked up from germline, CDR1 is SGHTA and CDR2 is FQGNSA. Trimming took off 2 bases at V and 1 base at J, with 10 bases between the two ends. The CDR3 sequence is 15 residues long. CDR3 nucleotide sequence: TGTGCCAGCAGCTTACGGGCGGCGGGCACAGATACGCAGTATTTT. Its protein product is CASSLRAAGTDTQYF. The full variable domain, rest sourced from reference TRBV7-2 and TRBJ2-3, is GAGVSQSPSNKVTEKGKDVELRCDPISGHTALYWYRQSLGQGLEFLIYFQGNSAPDKSGLPSDRFSAERTGGSVSTLTIQRTQQEDSAVYLCASSLRAAGTDTQYFGPGTRLTVL.

This chain joins TRBV7-2 and TRBJ1-2; D uncertain. This CDR3 spans 11 amino acids. V dropped 5 bases and J dropped 4 bases, with 5 bases sitting between them. The germline V gene encodes CDR1 SGHTA and CDR2 FQGNSA. The CDR3 DNA reads as TGTGCCAGCAGCGTCCTCTATGGCTACACCTTC. Its protein is CASSVLYGYTF. Full variable domain (outside the CDR3, taken from reference TRBV7-2 and TRBJ1-2): GAGVSQSPSNKVTEKGKDVELRCDPISGHTALYWYRQSLGQGLEFLIYFQGNSAPDKSGLPSDRFSAERTGGSVSTLTIQRTQQEDSAVYLCASSVLYGYTFGSGTRLTVV.

In this sample, this clonotype turned up many times. The CDR3 DNA follows: TGTGCCAGCAGGACAGGGGAAAACACAGATACGCAGTATTTT. It specifies CASRTGENTDTQYF. The chain combines TRBV6-6 with TRBJ2-3, with 8 bases fitting TRBD1. Germline V gene data show CDR1 as MNHNY and CDR2 as SVGAGI (reference sequence). Unmatched junction bases numbered 4, after V lost 6 bases and J lost 2 bases. CDR3 length equals 14 residues.

This clonotype was seen repeatedly, ten times or more. The chain employs TRBV5-6 and TRBJ1-5, with unresolved D. There are 13 residues in the CDR3. The V end was cut by 3 bases, the J end by 6 bases, with 10 bases between. Germline CDR1 is SGHDT and CDR2 is YYEEEE. The CDR3 coding sequence is TGTGCCAGCAGCTCCGGAGGTATTCAGCCCCAGCATTTT. This encodes CASSSGGIQPQHF.

The CDR3 is CSAPYLPSSYEQYF. CDR3 bases: TGCAGTGCACCGTACTTGCCGAGCTCCTACGAGCAGTACTTC. V is TRBV20-1 and J is TRBJ2-7; D gene uncertain. This CDR3 has 14 residues. Germline values: CDR1 DFQATT, CDR2 SNEGSKA (reference sequence). The ends were cut back, 6 bases at V and 0 bases at J, with 15 bases in the middle.

This clonotype was counted at least ten times. The chain couples TRBV3-1 to TRBJ2-3; D assignment may be TRBD1 or TRBD2 (5 bases each). The CDR3 runs 12 residues. Trimming stripped 8 bases from V and 3 bases from J, with 9 bases between. CDR1 is LGHDT, CDR2 YNNKEL, per germline (reference sequence). Here the CDR3 reads CASGRETDTQYF. In nucleotides, the CDR3 is TGTGCCAGCGGCAGGGAGACAGATACGCAGTATTTT.

There are a few counts of this clonotype. A much larger clone differs by one base, so this may be a read error. The chain joins TRBV7-9 to TRBJ1-1; a possible D gene is TRBD1 (5 bases). Trimming removed 5 bases at V and 7 bases at J, with 14 bases between. The length of the CDR3 is 13 residues. Germline CDR1 is SEHNR and CDR2 is FQNEAQ (reference sequence). In DNA, the CDR3 is TGTGCCAGCAGCCTCGGAAAGGGGCGTGAAGCTTTCTTT. Amino acids: CASSLGKGREAFF.

In this sample, this clonotype turned up many times. The chain couples TRBV24-1 to TRBJ2-7; TRBD2 matches 9 bases. Germline CDR1 and CDR2: KGHDR and SFDVKD. This CDR3 has 15 amino acids. V gave up 3 bases and J gave up 4 bases; unmatched junction bases: 6. The DNA for the CDR3 is TGTGCCACCAGTGATCGAGCGGGAGGAAGGTACGAGCAGTACTTC. It yields the protein CATSDRAGGRYEQYF.

This clonotype was found many times. This chain links TRBV29-1 with TRBJ2-5, with 8 bases fitting TRBD1. The length of the CDR3 is 19 residues. CDR1 SQVTM and CDR2 ANQGSEA come from the germline V gene. Unmatched junction bases numbered 22, after V lost 1 base and J lost 6 bases. CDR3 sequence: CSVEGDRGRGRVPGQTQYF. The DNA of the CDR3 is TGCAGCGTTGAAGGCGACCGTGGCAGGGGGCGGGTCCCAGGACAGACCCAGTACTTC. Supplemented by reference TRBV29-1 and TRBJ2-5, the full variable domain reads SAVISQKPSRDICQRGTSLTIQCQVDSQVTMMFWYRQQPGQSLTLIATANQGSEATYESGFVIDKFPISRPNLTFSTLTVSNMSPEDSSIYLCSVEGDRGRGRVPGQTQYFGPGTRLLVL.

This clonotype showed up many times. The CDR3 does not end in the conserved phenylalanine or tryptophan, so this is likely a read error. This sequence joins TRBV12-3 or TRBV12-4 and TRBJ2-5; the match to TRBD2 covers 7 bases. With 5 bases clipped from V and 1 base from J, the junction kept 1 base outside the gene matches. This CDR3 has 13 amino acids. CDR3 amino acids: CASSASGQETQYN. CDR3 nucleotide sequence: TGTGCCAGCAGTGCTAGCGGCCAAGAGACCCAGTACAAC.

This clonotype was recorded many times. V usage is TRBV6-2 or TRBV6-3 and J usage is TRBJ2-1, with no clear D. Per germline, CDR1 MNHEY and CDR2 SVGEGT. The CDR3 totals 13 residues. The V end was cut by 0 bases, the J end by 10 bases, with 10 bases between. Here the CDR3 reads CASSYSFGWEQFF. The DNA for the CDR3 is TGTGCCAGCAGTTACTCTTTTGGGTGGGAGCAGTTCTTC.

This clonotype has ten or more counts. This rearrangement joins TRBV20-1 to TRBJ2-5; 12 bases line up with TRBD2. This CDR3 is 16 amino acids long. Germline V lookup: CDR1 DFQATT, CDR2 SNEGSKA (reference sequence). The junction had 9 bases not matched to a gene; V was cut back by 3 bases and J by 4 bases. The CDR3 region is CSARRTSGMGGETQYF. CDR3 DNA sequence: TGCAGTGCTAGGAGGACTAGCGGGATGGGAGGAGAGACCCAGTACTTC.

The table lists this clonotype with many counts. This chain links TRBV20-1 with TRBJ1-2; possible D gene TRBD1, 6 bases. Germline CDR1 is DFQATT and CDR2 is SNEGSKA (reference sequence). The CDR3 covers 12 residues. CDR3 amino acids: CSPTTGPYGYTF. CDR3 nucleotide sequence: TGCAGCCCGACGACAGGCCCTTACGGCTACACCTTC.

In its sample, this clonotype was seen a few times. It may be a read error: a sequence one base away is much more abundant. This chain joins TRBV5-1 and TRBJ2-5; no reliable D call. CDR3 length: 14 amino acids. CDR1 SGHRS and CDR2 YFSETQ come from the germline V gene. The V and J ends lost 3 bases and 5 bases respectively, with 14 bases between them. CDR3 DNA: TGCGCCAGCAGCTCGGGTAGTAACGGGGAGACCCAGTACTTC. Translating gives CASSSGSNGETQYF.

This clonotype was picked up many times. The DNA of the CDR3 is TGTGCCAGCAGTCGGGACAGTCAGCAGTTCTTC. Its protein is CASSRDSQQFF. V usage is TRBV12-3 or TRBV12-4 and J usage is TRBJ2-1; 7 bases match TRBD1. J gave up 11 bases and V 5 bases, and 3 bases lay outside the gene matches. There are 11 residues in the CDR3.

The table lists this clonotype with many counts. This sequence joins TRBV7-2 and TRBJ1-4; no firm D call. V lost 1 base and J 1 base, leaving 4 bases between the germline ends. The CDR3 totals 14 residues. Germline assignment: CDR1 SGHTA and CDR2 FQGNSA. The CDR3 DNA follows: TGTGCCAGCAGCTTAGGGAGAACTAATGAAAAACTGTTTTTT. Its protein product is CASSLGRTNEKLFF.

This clonotype was recorded at least ten times. V and J are TRBV7-2 and TRBJ1-2, with D hard to call. The V end lost 1 base, the J end lost 2 bases, and 5 bases lay between the germline ends. Germline V gives CDR1 SGHTA, CDR2 FQGNSA. The length of the CDR3 is 13 residues. The CDR3 loop is CASSLGGNYGYTF. The CDR3 DNA follows: TGTGCCAGCAGCTTAGGGGGAAACTATGGCTACACCTTC.

This clonotype showed up many times. This rearrangement joins TRBV3-1 to TRBJ2-1; D is unclear. Germline V CDR1 and CDR2: LGHDT, YNNKEL (reference sequence). The V end lost 3 bases, the J end lost 11 bases, and 8 bases lay between the germline ends. The CDR3 is 11 residues long. CDR3 sequence reads: CASSHQFQQFF. As DNA, the CDR3 is TGTGCCAGCAGCCATCAATTCCAGCAGTTCTTC.

This clonotype was seen many times. At one end the junction does not follow the germline gene, possibly because of a read error. The chain is built from TRBV28 and TRBJ1-6; TRBD1 might be the D (5 bases). Germline CDR1 MDHEN, CDR2 SYDVKM. CDR3 size: 15 residues. The CDR3 sequence: CASSFARADNSPLNF. The CDR3 region has the DNA TGTGCCAGCAGTTTCGCCAGGGCTGATAATTCACCCCTCAACTTT.